This T cell receptor beta chain emerged from a study of blood T cell repertoires in COVID-19. Participants had their cohort set by participant-reported clinical history. Donors of Cohort 3 who recovered were those that had two negative PCRs, clearance, or symptom resolution. The authors' processing: Estimates of nucleated cell counts were drawn from the amplification of reference gene primers. Assay used: immunoSEQ multiplex PCR; TCRdb lists only in-frame clones, some missing. The V and J calls and clone size were taken over from that table, and D and trimming were inferred from the DNA. The sample carries about 440,000 clones, about 90% recorded once. The CDR3 consists of 14 residues. CDR1 is MNHEY and CDR2 is SMNVEV in the germline V gene (reference sequence). With 5 bases clipped from V and 0 bases from J, the junction kept 2 bases outside the gene matches. This clone showed up just once.

The sequence was obtained from a man aged 18 to 30 who had recovered from COVID-19. The chain links TRBV27 to TRBJ2-7; TRBD1 agrees at 9 bases. Sequencing input: PBMCs or T cells enriched from blood (not recorded which). The CDR3 loop is CASSRDRVSYEQYF. The CDR3 DNA follows: TGTGCCAGCAGTAGGGACAGGGTCTCCTACGAGCAGTACTTC.